A single sample gave rise to the 19 T cell receptor beta chains below, sequenced in a study of CD8+CD57+ T cells in acquired aplastic anemia. Findings of the study overall: Measurement in patients showed lower diversity in CD8+CD57+ cells than in total CD4+ and CD8+ pools.

The use of genomic DNA as template underpinned the TCR beta VDJ and CDR3 profiling. TCRdb redid the calling of the reads with MiXCR, one entry per CDR3 protein. The sample includes around 21,000 distinct CDR3 sequences, 30% to 40% of them seen just once. Which antigens these TCRs recognize remains unknown. CD8+CD57+ cell expansion, shown by flow cytometry, had occurred in the patients selected for sequencing. Specimen: CD8+CD57+ T cells sorted from PBMCs. Subset in this sample: bead-enriched CD8+CD57+ effector memory T cells from SAA patients. Source of these receptors: a human donor with aplastic anemia.

This clonotype is medium-sized. The chain links TRBV28 to TRBJ1-5; TRBD1 might be the D (6 bases). V lost 5 bases to trimming and J lost 0 bases, with 14 bases between them. CDR3 length equals 16 residues. Germline lookup yields CDR1 MDHEN and CDR2 SYDVKM. The CDR3 loop is CASSTDRFNSNQPQHF. The CDR3 bases are TGTGCCAGCAGTACCGACAGGTTTAATAGCAATCAGCCCCAGCATTTT.

This rearrangement joins TRBV20-1 to TRBJ2-7; TRBD2 matches at 9 bases. V was pared by 0 bases and J by 3 bases, with 6 bases of the junction left unmatched. The CDR3 covers 15 residues. Per germline, CDR1 DFQATT and CDR2 SNEGSKA (reference sequence). The CDR3 DNA reads as TGCAGTGCTAGAGATCTTGAGCGGGAGGTCTACGAGCAGTACTTC. This encodes CSARDLEREVYEQYF.

This clonotype was seen once. This chain connects TRBV20-1 to TRBJ2-3; no reliable D call. The CDR3 is made up of 14 amino acids. V was shortened by 3 bases and J by 1 base, with 11 bases between the two germline ends. Germline V gene lookup returns CDR1 DFQATT and CDR2 SNEGSKA (reference sequence). As DNA, the CDR3 is TGCAGTGCTAGTCGGCCGCGGCGCACAGATACGCAGTATTTT. It translates to CSASRPRRTDTQYF.

This clonotype appeared a few times. The CDR3: CSATPRVSGNTIYF. The CDR3 nucleotides read TGCAGTGCTACCCCCAGGGTCTCGGGAAACACCATATATTTT. The chain uses TRBV20-1 and TRBJ1-3; tentatively, D is TRBD1 (5 bases). Per germline, CDR1 DFQATT and CDR2 SNEGSKA (reference sequence). Between the trimmed V and J ends, which lost 4 bases and 4 bases, there was a span of 14 bases. The CDR3 is 14 amino acids.

This clonotype was detected only a few times. The rearrangement uses TRBV20-1 and TRBJ2-1; D is tentatively TRBD1 or TRBD2 (5 bases each). Germline values: CDR1 DFQATT, CDR2 SNEGSKA (reference sequence). The CDR3 contains 13 residues. The CDR3 nucleotides are TGCAGGGGGACGTTCAGCTCCTACAATGAGCAGTTCTTC. It specifies CRGTFSSYNEQFF.

This rearrangement joins TRBV5-4 to TRBJ1-1, with a possible D match to TRBD1 (6 bases). V lost 2 bases to trimming and J lost 5 bases, with 10 bases between them. Germline V gene data show CDR1 as SGHNT and CDR2 as YYREEE (reference sequence). This CDR3 spans 13 amino acids. The CDR3 spells CASSLGGGTEAFF. The CDR3 DNA reads TGTGCCAGCAGCTTAGGGGGGGGAACTGAAGCTTTCTTT.

This rearrangement joins TRBV7-3 to TRBJ2-7; a possible D gene is TRBD2 (7 bases). The V end was cut by 0 bases, the J end by 7 bases, with 13 bases between. The CDR3 runs to 14 residues. Germline assignment: CDR1 SGHTA and CDR2 FQGTGA. DNA of the CDR3: TGTGCCAGCAGCTTAACAGGGGGGGGGCTTGAGCAGTACTTC. It specifies CASSLTGGGLEQYF.

CDR3 in DNA: TGTGCCAGCAGTCCCACCGGGACATGTAGCGAGCCGTACGTC. Translation gives CASSPTGTCSEPYV. The chain recombines TRBV12-3 or TRBV12-4 with TRBJ2-7; D possibly corresponds to TRBD1 (6 bases). The CDR3 runs to 14 residues.

The chain combines TRBV27 with TRBJ2-7, with TRBD2 matching 10 bases. Losses at the gene ends were 0 bases for V and 4 bases for J; bases not matched to a gene: 6. This CDR3 region has 16 residues. Looked up from germline, CDR1 is MNHEY and CDR2 is SMNVEV (reference sequence). As DNA, the CDR3 is TGTGCCAGCAGTTTATCGGCCAGCGGGAGGGCGTACGAGCAGTACTTC. Translation: CASSLSASGRAYEQYF.

V is TRBV7-8 and J is TRBJ2-3, with D perhaps matching TRBD2 (7 bases). V was trimmed by 4 bases and J by 1 base, leaving 12 bases between them. The CDR3 is 15 amino acids. The germline gives CDR1 SGHVS, CDR2 FQNEAQ. The CDR3 nucleotides are TGTGCCAGCAGCTACGGGGGGCGAGGCACAGATACGCAGTATTTT. Translated, it gives CASSYGGRGTDTQYF.

There are many counts of this clonotype. The V gene is TRBV15, the J gene TRBJ2-3, with D uncertain. Trimming stripped 5 bases from V and 2 bases from J, with 17 bases between. CDR1 and CDR2 (germline): LNHNV, YYDKDF (reference sequence). The CDR3 spans 16 residues. CDR3 sequence (DNA): TGTGCCACCAGCTATAACTCACCAGGCCCCACAGATACGCAGTATTTT. Residues: CATSYNSPGPTDTQYF.

The chain recombines TRBV7-8 with TRBJ2-1; 9 nucleotides match TRBD2. CDR1 SGHVS and CDR2 FQNEAQ come from the germline V gene. The CDR3 extends over 16 amino acids. J gave up 5 bases and V 5 bases, and 10 bases lay outside the gene matches. The CDR3 nucleotides are TGTGCCAGCAGCCCCGGTCGTAGCGGGAGCCACAATGAGCAGTTCTTC. Protein product: CASSPGRSGSHNEQFF. The variable domain in full, with the rest retrieved from reference TRBV7-8 and TRBJ2-1, is GAGVSQSPRYKVAKRGQDVALRCDPISGHVSLFWYQQALGQGPEFLTYFQNEAQLDKSGLPSDRFFAERPEGSVSTLKIQRTQQEDSAVYLCASSPGRSGSHNEQFFGPGTRLTVL.

There are many counts of this clonotype. The CDR3 is CASSPIGAEGYTF. CDR3 nucleotide sequence: TGTGCCAGCAGCCCTATTGGGGCAGAGGGCTACACCTTC. This sequence joins TRBV4-2 and TRBJ1-2; D perhaps matches TRBD1 (5 bases). Per germline, CDR1 LGHNA and CDR2 YNFKEQ. This CDR3 is built from 13 residues. V lost 4 bases and J lost 8, with 14 bases in between.

This rearrangement joins TRBV19 to TRBJ1-5; a weak D match, TRBD1 (5 bases). The CDR3 runs 15 residues. Germline lookup yields CDR1 LNHDA and CDR2 SQIVND (reference sequence). Trimming took off 7 bases at V and 1 base at J, with 14 bases between the two ends. CDR3 sequence reads: CASTQGPGSNQPQHF. The CDR3 DNA follows: TGTGCCAGTACGCAGGGCCCAGGGAGCAATCAGCCCCAGCATTTT.

The rearrangement joins TRBV7-3 to TRBJ1-1; TRBD1 matches at 7 bases. Germline assignment: CDR1 SGHTA and CDR2 FQGTGA. The J segment lost 4 bases and the V segment lost 5 bases, leaving 10 bases of the junction unmatched. The CDR3 has 15 amino acids. In DNA form, the CDR3 reads TGTGCCAGCAGCAATCGGACAGGACAGAGCACTGAAGCTTTCTTT. Its protein product is CASSNRTGQSTEAFF.

The V call is TRBV19, the J call TRBJ1-2; D call uncertain. The CDR3 covers 15 residues. The V gene's germline CDR1 is LNHDA and CDR2 SQIVND (reference sequence). The V gene lost 8 bases and the J gene lost 4 bases, with 20 bases spanning the gap. The CDR3 reads CASSARASNIYGYTF. CDR3 bases: TGTGCCAGTTCCGCGAGGGCCAGTAATATCTATGGCTACACCTTC.

This clonotype was observed a few times. J is TRBJ2-6 and V is TRBV5-4, with 10 nucleotides matching TRBD2. Germline CDR1 is SGHNT and CDR2 is YYREEE (reference sequence). The CDR3 spans 20 residues. The V gene end was trimmed by 3 bases and the J gene end by 0 bases; junction bases not matched to a gene: 12. Here the CDR3 DNA reads TGTGCCAGCAGCTCCCCTGACCTAGCGGGAGTTCCCTCTGGGGCCAACGTCCTGACTTTC. This encodes CASSSPDLAGVPSGANVLTF.

The chain joins TRBV24-1 to TRBJ1-5; 9 bases fit TRBD1. From germline, CDR1 is KGHDR and CDR2 SFDVKD. The V segment lost 4 bases and the J segment 4 bases; nucleotides outside the gene matches: 1. This CDR3 comprises 14 residues. DNA for the CDR3: TGTGCCACCAGTGACGGGACAGGGAATCAGCCCCAGCATTTT. It yields the protein CATSDGTGNQPQHF.

This clonotype was seen only a few times. The chain recombines TRBV7-3 with TRBJ2-3, with D perhaps TRBD2 (6 bases). Trimming left V 5 bases short and J 2 bases short, with 20 bases between. Per germline, CDR1 SGHTA and CDR2 FQGTGA. The CDR3 spans 17 residues. The CDR3 region is CASSVGVGGELTDTQYF. The CDR3 DNA reads TGTGCCAGCAGCGTGGGGGTCGGAGGGGAACTCACAGATACGCAGTATTTT.